What follows are 4 T cell receptor beta chains derived from one specimen sequenced in a study of blood T cells in healthy people across ages. Using a J-beta primer mix together with a sample-barcoded 5' primer, a second PCR was run for about 6 to 11 cycles. TCRdb passed the 5' RACE reads through MiXCR, listing each CDR3 protein once. The profile shows roughly 1.6 million distinct CDR3 sequences, 34% of them singletons. Sequencing was done on a sample of blood. Receptors originate from a woman younger than 45 in good health.

There are a few counts of this clonotype. The junction shows a germline mismatch at one end, possibly a read error. The V and J genes are TRBV7-2 and TRBJ1-6; TRBD1 aligns across 10 bases. The germline CDR1 and CDR2 sequences are SGHTA and FQGNSA. There are 15 residues in the CDR3. The CDR3 is CTSRTPGQGNSPLHF. CDR3 in DNA: TGCACCAGCAGGACTCCGGGACAGGGGAATTCACCCCTCCACTTT.

As regards this clonotype: The junction shows a germline mismatch at one end, possibly a read error. V usage is TRBV13 and J usage is TRBJ2-3, with TRBD2 identical over 8 bases. The germline CDR1 and CDR2 sequences are PRHDT and FYEKMQ (reference sequence). This CDR3 is built from 15 residues. The CDR3 spells CASKGPSGSDDMQYF. The CDR3 nucleotides are TGTGCCAGCAAGGGGCCTAGCGGGTCGGACGATATGCAGTATTTT.

This clonotype was picked up a small number of times. The V and J genes are TRBV6-6 and TRBJ1-2, with no clear D. The CDR3 sequence is 11 residues long. The germline gives CDR1 MNHNY, CDR2 SVGAGI (reference sequence). V was shortened by 8 bases and J by 2 bases, with 6 bases between the two germline ends. CDR3 nucleotide sequence: TGTGCCAGCGGGGAAAACTATGGCTACACCTTC. The encoded protein is CASGENYGYTF.

This clonotype has just a few counts. This chain uses TRBV7-9 with TRBJ2-7; possible D gene TRBD1, 6 bases. V was cut by 2 bases and J by 2 bases, with 19 bases left in between. CDR1 is SEHNR and CDR2 is FQNEAQ in the germline V gene (reference sequence). The CDR3 is 17 residues long. Here the CDR3 reads CASSLSGVGQTAYEQYF. DNA for the CDR3: TGTGCCAGCAGCTTATCAGGTGTTGGACAGACTGCCTACGAGCAGTACTTC.